The 15 T cell receptor beta chains in this list originate from one sample, sequenced in a study of regulatory T cells in long-lasting Graves disease. Time point: newly diagnosed GD, antithyroid drugs for less than 3 months. RNA isolated from PBMCs was used to make the TCR library. Relying on iRepertoire HTBI primers and Arm-PCR of CDR3 regions, the team built TCR beta libraries. Using its own MiXCR run on the multiplex PCR reads, TCRdb lists one record per CDR3 protein. This sample yields about 400,000 distinct CDR3 sequences, of which around a sixth are seen a single time; about 24% belongs to the top ten. The sample in question was peripheral blood mononuclear cells (PBMCs), obtained at new diagnosis, from a patient treated with antithyroid drugs. The receptors shown here come from a female donor with Graves disease.

The sample holds many counts of this clonotype. The chain recombines TRBV3-1 with TRBJ1-5, with D perhaps TRBD1 (6 bases). V gave up 4 bases and J gave up 0 bases, with 10 bases separating them. CDR3 length: 15 residues. Germline V gene data show CDR1 as LGHDT and CDR2 as YNNKEL (reference sequence). The chain's CDR3 is CASSPQGHSNQPQHF. CDR3 bases: TGTGCCAGCAGCCCACAGGGTCATAGCAATCAGCCCCAGCATTTT.

This clonotype was picked up a small number of times. J is TRBJ2-7 and V is TRBV3-1; D not certain. This CDR3 region has 14 residues. Trimming pared 1 base from V and 3 bases from J, leaving 10 bases between. Germline loops: CDR1 LGHDT, CDR2 YNNKEL (reference sequence). This chain's CDR3 is CASSQVHPVYEQYF. CDR3 coding DNA: TGTGCCAGCAGCCAAGTGCATCCAGTCTACGAGCAGTACTTC.

This clonotype was seen repeatedly, ten times or more. J is TRBJ1-1 and V is TRBV30; D remains unclear. The germline V gene has CDR1 GTSNPN and CDR2 SVGIG (reference sequence). V dropped 1 base and J dropped 0 bases, with 9 bases sitting between them. The CDR3 sequence is 14 residues long. CDR3: CAWSGNVMNTEAFF. CDR3 in DNA: TGTGCCTGGAGTGGGAACGTAATGAACACTGAAGCTTTCTTT.

As regards this clonotype: Possible read error: a much larger clone is one base away. The chain uses TRBV20-1 and TRBJ1-1; 12 bases agree with TRBD1. Germline CDR1 is DFQATT and CDR2 is SNEGSKA (reference sequence). The CDR3 is 17 residues long. CDR3 sequence: CSALGQGATGLNTEALF. The CDR3 nucleotides read TGCAGTGCCCTGGGACAGGGGGCTACGGGGTTGAACACTGAAGCTCTCTTT.

This clonotype occurred many times. The V gene is TRBV7-3, the J gene TRBJ2-5, with 8 bases aligning to TRBD1. The CDR3 loop spans 15 amino acids. Germline V lookup: CDR1 SGHTA, CDR2 FQGTGA. The V gene end was trimmed by 6 bases and the J gene end by 3 bases; junction bases not matched to a gene: 9. The CDR3 sequence: CASSLNRGMEETQYF. The CDR3 DNA follows: TGTGCCAGCAGTCTCAACAGGGGGATGGAAGAGACCCAGTACTTC.

This clonotype was seen repeatedly, ten times or more. The chain uses TRBV7-2 and TRBJ2-3; tentatively, D is TRBD1 (5 bases). The CDR3 is 14 residues long. Looked up from germline, CDR1 is SGHTA and CDR2 is FQGNSA. Trimming cost V 5 bases and J 5 bases, with 14 bases left between them. CDR3 nucleotide sequence: TGTGCCAGCAGCCCTACAGGATGGAAAGATACGCAGTATTTT. This codes for CASSPTGWKDTQYF.

This clonotype was picked up many times. The V call is TRBV20-1, the J call TRBJ1-5, with TRBD1 as a possible D gene (5 bases). This CDR3 is 16 amino acids long. Per germline, CDR1 DFQATT and CDR2 SNEGSKA (reference sequence). The V end lost 4 bases, the J end lost 0 bases, and 16 bases lay between the germline ends. CDR3 DNA sequence: TGCAGTGCTATTCCATCGGGACTCGATAGCAATCAGCCCCAGCATTTT. Protein product: CSAIPSGLDSNQPQHF.

This clonotype was counted many times. V and J are TRBV2 and TRBJ1-1; D ambiguous. Germline CDR1 reads SNHLY; CDR2 reads FYNNEI. CDR3 size: 9 residues. V was pared by 1 base and J by 11 bases, with 2 bases between. The CDR3 DNA sequence: TGTGCCAGCAGTGAAGTGGCTTTCTTT. It specifies CASSEVAFF.

This clonotype was observed many times. The rearrangement uses TRBV2 and TRBJ1-1, with D unresolved. Trimming pared 6 bases from V and 3 bases from J, leaving 11 bases between. The germline CDR1 and CDR2 sequences are SNHLY and FYNNEI. The CDR3 consists of 13 residues. The DNA for the CDR3 is TGTGCCAGCAGCGCTGGACGGGACACTGAAGCTTTCTTT. Encoded protein: CASSAGRDTEAFF. Full variable domain (missing parts from reference TRBV2 and TRBJ1-1): EPEVTQTPSHQVTQMGQEVILRCVPISNHLYFYWYRQILGQKVEFLVSFYNNEISEKSEIFDDQFSVERPDGSNFTLKIRSTKLEDSAMYFCASSAGRDTEAFFGQGTRLTVV.

In its sample, this clonotype was seen a few times. Since a much larger clone is just one base distant, this may be a read error. The chain links TRBV12-3 or TRBV12-4 to TRBJ2-7; 7 bases align to TRBD2. This CDR3 is built from 16 residues. Trimming removed 5 bases from V and 7 bases from J; junction bases left unmatched: 17. The CDR3 sequence is CASSGSLAAANNEQYF. CDR3 nucleotides: TGTGCCAGCAGTGGGAGCCTAGCGGCAGCGAACAATGAGCAGTACTTC.

This clonotype appeared many times. The chain carries TRBV4-1 and TRBJ1-1, with D perhaps TRBD1 (5 bases). Germline CDR1 and CDR2: MGHRA and YSYEKL. The CDR3 covers 14 residues. V lost 0 bases and J 4 bases, leaving 9 bases between the germline ends. CDR3 region: CASSQEWGTTEAFF. In DNA form, the CDR3 reads TGCGCCAGCAGCCAAGAGTGGGGGACCACTGAAGCTTTCTTT.

This clonotype was counted ten times or more. The rearrangement joins TRBV20-1 to TRBJ2-5; D gene unclear. Deletions cut 6 bases from V and 5 bases from J, with 10 bases between. The CDR3 extends over 11 amino acids. Germline CDR1 is DFQATT and CDR2 is SNEGSKA (reference sequence). The CDR3 is CSAPFRETQYF. The CDR3 DNA reads TGCAGTGCCCCCTTCAGGGAGACCCAGTACTTC.

The sample holds many counts of this clonotype. The J gene is TRBJ2-5, the V gene TRBV6-9; the D is unclear. This CDR3 is 13 amino acids long. The germline gives CDR1 MNHGY, CDR2 SVAAGI. Trimming cost V 3 bases and J 5 bases, with 10 bases left between them. DNA of the CDR3: TGTGCCAGCAGTTACCGGGCGGCGGAGACCCAGTACTTC. It specifies CASSYRAAETQYF.

V usage is TRBV20-1 and J usage is TRBJ2-5; TRBD1 matches 12 bases. Germline V lookup: CDR1 DFQATT, CDR2 SNEGSKA (reference sequence). V lost 6 bases to trimming and J lost 5 bases; unmatched junction nucleotides: 10. The CDR3 consists of 15 residues. CDR3 sequence: CSARGGTGGPETQYF. DNA of the CDR3: TGCAGTGCCCGGGGAGGGACAGGGGGCCCGGAGACCCAGTACTTC.

The J gene is TRBJ2-1, the V gene TRBV7-9; 8 positions match TRBD2. Germline V gene data show CDR1 as SEHNR and CDR2 as FQNEAQ (reference sequence). With 1 base clipped from V and 4 bases from J, the junction kept 6 bases outside the gene matches. There are 16 residues in the CDR3. CDR3 region: CASSLVFSGAYNEQFF. For the CDR3, the DNA is TGTGCCAGCAGCTTAGTATTTAGCGGGGCTTACAATGAGCAGTTCTTC.